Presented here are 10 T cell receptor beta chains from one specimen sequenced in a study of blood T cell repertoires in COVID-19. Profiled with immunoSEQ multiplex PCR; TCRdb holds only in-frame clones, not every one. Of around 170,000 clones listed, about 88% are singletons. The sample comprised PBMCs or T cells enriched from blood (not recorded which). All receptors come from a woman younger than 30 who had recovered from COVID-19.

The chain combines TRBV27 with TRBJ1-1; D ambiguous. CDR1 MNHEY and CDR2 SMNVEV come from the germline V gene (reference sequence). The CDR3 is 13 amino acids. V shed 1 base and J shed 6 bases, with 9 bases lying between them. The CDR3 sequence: CASSLYGVAEAFF. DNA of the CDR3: TGTGCCAGCAGTTTATACGGGGTCGCTGAAGCTTTCTTT.

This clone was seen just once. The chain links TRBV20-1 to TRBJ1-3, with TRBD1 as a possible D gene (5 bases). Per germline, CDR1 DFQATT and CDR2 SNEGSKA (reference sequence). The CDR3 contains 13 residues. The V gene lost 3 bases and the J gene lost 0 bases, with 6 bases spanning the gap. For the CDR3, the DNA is TGCAGTGCTAGTGACAGCTCTGGAAACACCATATATTTT. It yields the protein CSASDSSGNTIYF.

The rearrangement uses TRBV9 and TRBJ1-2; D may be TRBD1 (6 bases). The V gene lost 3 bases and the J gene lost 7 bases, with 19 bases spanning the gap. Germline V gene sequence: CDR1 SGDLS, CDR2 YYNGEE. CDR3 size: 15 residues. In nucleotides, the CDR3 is TGTGCCAGCAGCGAGCGAACAGGGTTGCGACCTGGCTACACCTTC. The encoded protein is CASSERTGLRPGYTF.

CDR3 sequence (DNA): TGTGCCAGCTCACCATCCCAGGGATATACTGGCTACACCTTC. Translation gives CASSPSQGYTGYTF. V is TRBV18 and J is TRBJ1-2; possibly TRBD1 for D (5 bases). This CDR3 contains 14 residues. The ends were cut back, 2 bases at V and 7 bases at J, with 14 bases in the middle. Germline V gene data show CDR1 as KGHSH and CDR2 as LQKENI.

CDR3 in DNA: TGCGCCAGCAGCCAAGAGGAAATAAGACAGGGGGGCTACGAGCAGTACTTC. Its translation: CASSQEEIRQGGYEQYF. The chain has TRBV4-3 and TRBJ2-7; 9 nucleotides match TRBD1. The CDR3 length is 17 residues. Per the germline V gene, CDR1 is LGHNA and CDR2 is YSLEER. The V segment lost 0 bases and the J segment 3 bases; nucleotides outside the gene matches: 9.

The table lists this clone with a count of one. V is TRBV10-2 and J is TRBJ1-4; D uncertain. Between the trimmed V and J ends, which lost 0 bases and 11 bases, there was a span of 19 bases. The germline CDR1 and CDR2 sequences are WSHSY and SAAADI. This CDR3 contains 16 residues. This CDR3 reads CASSESMGRTVEKLFF. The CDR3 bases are TGCGCCAGCAGTGAGTCGATGGGTCGGACTGTCGAGAAACTGTTTTTT.

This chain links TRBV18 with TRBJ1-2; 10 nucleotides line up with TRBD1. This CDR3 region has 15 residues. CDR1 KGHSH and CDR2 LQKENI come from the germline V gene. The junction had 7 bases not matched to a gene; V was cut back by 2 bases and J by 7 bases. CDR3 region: CASSPNRDRGGGYTF. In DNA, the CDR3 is TGTGCCAGCTCACCAAACCGGGACAGGGGCGGTGGCTACACCTTC.

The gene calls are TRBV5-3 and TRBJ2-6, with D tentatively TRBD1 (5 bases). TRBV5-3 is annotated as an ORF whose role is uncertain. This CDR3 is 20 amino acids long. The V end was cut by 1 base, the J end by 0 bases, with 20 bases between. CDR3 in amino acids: CARSLRPLGVKSSGANVLTF. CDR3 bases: TGTGCCAGAAGCTTGCGGCCTTTAGGGGTAAAGAGCTCTGGGGCCAACGTCCTGACTTTC.

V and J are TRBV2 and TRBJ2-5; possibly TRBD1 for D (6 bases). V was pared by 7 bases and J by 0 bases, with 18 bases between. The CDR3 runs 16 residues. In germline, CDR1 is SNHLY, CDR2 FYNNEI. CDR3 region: CASNSPGHNNQETQYF. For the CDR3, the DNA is TGTGCCAGCAACAGTCCGGGACATAACAACCAAGAGACCCAGTACTTC.

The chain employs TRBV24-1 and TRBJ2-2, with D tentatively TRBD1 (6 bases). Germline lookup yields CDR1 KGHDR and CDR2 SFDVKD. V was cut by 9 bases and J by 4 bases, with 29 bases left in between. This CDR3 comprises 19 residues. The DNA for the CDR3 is TGTGCCACCGCAACGTCAAACCCCCGAACAGGGTTAAGCACCGGGGAGCTGTTTTTT. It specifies CATATSNPRTGLSTGELFF.